This T cell receptor beta chain was documented in a study of shared clonotypes between healthy human individuals. The CDR3 is made up of 17 amino acids. CDR1 is SGHRS, CDR2 YFSETQ, per germline. J lost 0 bases, V lost 6 bases, and 7 bases had no gene match. Repertoires were generated with immunoSEQ multiplex PCR, while TCRdb's copy carries only in-frame clones and drops some. The sample lists 1.4 million to 1.5 million clones; roughly 96% were seen once. Sequenced sample: naive CD4+ T cells sorted from blood. Subset given: CD45RA+ positively selected. This chain uses TRBV5-1 with TRBJ2-6; 9 bases line up with TRBD1. The TCR comes from a young man in good health. DNA for the CDR3: TGCGCCAGCACTTGGGGACAGGGTGACTCTGGGGCCAACGTCCTGACTTTC. Its protein is CASTWGQGDSGANVLTF.